This TCR beta chain was sequenced for a study of shared clonotypes between healthy human individuals. Turning to the study itself: The cohort had two women and three men, ages 18 to 49.

V dropped 6 bases and J dropped 0; count of bases not matched to a gene: 7. The germline gives CDR1 SNHLY, CDR2 FYNNEI. This CDR3 has 16 amino acids. Study-level findings and limits: The researchers took only blood, and tissue repertoires probably look different.

Concerning this clone: What it recognizes is unknown.

The test was conducted at deep level. PCR replicates from unsorted PBMC used 300 ng DNA, and this amount was 32,000 or so T cell genomes. Assay used: immunoSEQ multiplex PCR; TCRdb lists only in-frame clones, some missing. The profile covers about 510,000 clones, with 75% to 85% appearing a single time and over 10% taken by the ten largest. Sequencing was performed on PBMCs. This sequence originates from a woman aged 40 to 50 in good health. Some clones in this sample may be carry-over from other donors' samples. The chain couples TRBV2 to TRBJ1-4; 7 bases map to TRBD1. The CDR3 region has the DNA TGTGCCAGCAGAGCCGGACAGGCCGCAACTAATGAAAAACTGTTTTTT. This codes for CASRAGQAATNEKLFF. The full variable domain, with the rest looked up from reference TRBV2 and TRBJ1-4, is EPEVTQTPSHQVTQMGQEVILRCVPISNHLYFYWYRQILGQKVEFLVSFYNNEISEKSEIFDDQFSVERPDGSNFTLKIRSTKLEDSAMYFCASRAGQAATNEKLFFGSGTQLSVL.